This is a list of T cell receptor beta chains from one sample in a study of shared clonotypes between healthy human individuals. This table comes from immunoSEQ multiplex PCR, and its TCRdb copy is limited to in-frame clones, with some not included. The table lists millions of clones, about 93% of them singletons. The material sequenced was naive CD8+ T cells from PBMCs. The receptors were gathered from a man aged 18 to 30 in good health. Some clones in this sample may be carry-over from other donors' samples. The CDR3 runs from the conserved cysteine through the conserved F or W. Each record gives: J gene, D gene, V gene, clone size, CDR3 protein, CDR3 DNA. The D gene is left open where the match is weak. Clone size is stated in some rows and not others, as once, few, many or a class when expanded.

J gene: TRBJ2-2
D gene: NA
V gene: TRBV5-1
clone size: NA
CDR3 protein: CASSLAQGLVAGELFF
CDR3 DNA: TGCGCCAGCAGCTTGGCCCAGGGGTTGGTAGCCGGGGAGCTGTTTTTT

J gene: TRBJ2-4
D gene: NA
V gene: TRBV10-1
clone size: NA
CDR3 protein: CASSEYREQNIQYF
CDR3 DNA: TGCGCCAGCAGTGAGTACAGGGAGCAAAACATTCAGTACTTC

J gene: TRBJ1-2
D gene: TRBD1
V gene: TRBV7-9
clone size: NA
CDR3 protein: CASSLTRGQATYYGYTF
CDR3 DNA: TGTGCCAGCAGCTTAACAAGGGGACAGGCAACCTACTATGGCTACACCTTC

J gene: TRBJ2-7
D gene: NA
V gene: TRBV7-3
clone size: NA
CDR3 protein: CASSHGAGQLYEQYF
CDR3 DNA: TGTGCCAGCAGCCACGGGGCGGGACAGCTCTACGAGCAGTACTTC

J gene: TRBJ2-7
D gene: NA
V gene: TRBV6-1
clone size: NA
CDR3 protein: CASSGLAESLYF
CDR3 DNA: TGTGCCAGCAGTGGTTTGGCGGAGTCCCTGTACTTC

J gene: TRBJ1-4
D gene: NA
V gene: TRBV10-3
clone size: NA
CDR3 protein: CAISEETATNEKLFF
CDR3 DNA: TGTGCCATCAGTGAGGAGACAGCCACTAATGAAAAACTGTTTTTT

J gene: TRBJ1-1
D gene: TRBD1
V gene: TRBV6-5
clone size: NA
CDR3 protein: CASSARDRDTEAFF
CDR3 DNA: TGTGCCAGCAGTGCCCGGGACAGGGACACTGAAGCTTTCTTT

J gene: TRBJ2-1
D gene: TRBD2
V gene: TRBV19
clone size: once
CDR3 protein: CASSVLAGDEQFF
CDR3 DNA: TGTGCCAGTAGTGTACTAGCGGGCGATGAGCAGTTCTTC

J gene: TRBJ1-1
D gene: NA
V gene: TRBV27
clone size: NA
CDR3 protein: CASSLIGFRVNTEAFF
CDR3 DNA: TGTGCCAGCAGTTTAATTGGCTTTCGGGTGAACACTGAAGCTTTCTTT

J gene: TRBJ1-2
D gene: NA
V gene: TRBV7-9
clone size: NA
CDR3 protein: CASSSWGNYGYTF
CDR3 DNA: TGTGCCAGCAGCTCCTGGGGCAACTATGGCTACACCTTC

J gene: TRBJ2-1
D gene: NA
V gene: TRBV4-1
clone size: NA
CDR3 protein: CASSPRTAGNEQFF
CDR3 DNA: TGCGCCAGCAGCCCCAGGACAGCTGGGAATGAGCAGTTCTTC

J gene: TRBJ2-2
D gene: NA
V gene: TRBV7-9
clone size: NA
CDR3 protein: CASTHSGGSTGELFF
CDR3 DNA: TGTGCCAGCACCCACTCCGGGGGAAGCACCGGGGAGCTGTTTTTT

J gene: TRBJ2-2
D gene: TRBD1
V gene: TRBV12-5
clone size: NA
CDR3 protein: CASAAGGTGELFF
CDR3 DNA: TGTGCTAGTGCGGCAGGGGGAACCGGGGAGCTGTTTTTT

J gene: TRBJ1-1
D gene: TRBD1
V gene: TRBV12-5
clone size: NA
CDR3 protein: CASGSGQGNEAFF
CDR3 DNA: TGTGCTAGTGGTTCGGGACAGGGCAATGAAGCTTTCTTT